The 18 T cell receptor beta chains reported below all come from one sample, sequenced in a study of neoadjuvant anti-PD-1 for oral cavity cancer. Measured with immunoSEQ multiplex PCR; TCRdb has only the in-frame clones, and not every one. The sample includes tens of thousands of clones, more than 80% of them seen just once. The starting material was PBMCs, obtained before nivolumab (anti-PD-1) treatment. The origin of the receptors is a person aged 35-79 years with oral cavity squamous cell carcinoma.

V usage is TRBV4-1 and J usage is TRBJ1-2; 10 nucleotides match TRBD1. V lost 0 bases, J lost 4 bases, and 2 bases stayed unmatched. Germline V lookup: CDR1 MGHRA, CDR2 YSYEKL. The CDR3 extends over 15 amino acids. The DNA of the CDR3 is TGCGCCAGCAGCCAAGATCGACAGGGGGCCTATGGCTACACCTTC. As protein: CASSQDRQGAYGYTF.

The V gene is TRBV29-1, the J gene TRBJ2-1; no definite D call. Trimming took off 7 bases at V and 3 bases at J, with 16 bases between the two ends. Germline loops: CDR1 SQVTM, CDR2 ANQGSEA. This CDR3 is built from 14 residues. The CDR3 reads CSAETAFIYNEQFF. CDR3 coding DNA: TGCAGCGCCGAGACTGCATTTATCTACAATGAGCAGTTCTTC.

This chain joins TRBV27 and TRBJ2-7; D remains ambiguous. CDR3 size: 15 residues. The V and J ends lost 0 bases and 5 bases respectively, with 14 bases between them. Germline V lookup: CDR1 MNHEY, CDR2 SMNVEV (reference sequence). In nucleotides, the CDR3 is TGTGCCAGCAGTTTATCGTACTCGCCTGGCCACGAGCAGTACTTC. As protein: CASSLSYSPGHEQYF.

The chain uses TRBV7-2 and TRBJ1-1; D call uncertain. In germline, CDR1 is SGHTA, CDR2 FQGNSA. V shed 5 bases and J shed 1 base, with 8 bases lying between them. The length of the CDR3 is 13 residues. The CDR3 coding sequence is TGTGCCAGCAGCATCGGCCCGAACACTGAAGCTTTCTTT. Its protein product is CASSIGPNTEAFF.

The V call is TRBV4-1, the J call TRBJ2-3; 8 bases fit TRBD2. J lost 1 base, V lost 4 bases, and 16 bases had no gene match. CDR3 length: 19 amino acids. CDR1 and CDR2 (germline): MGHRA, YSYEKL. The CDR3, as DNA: TGCGCCAGCAGCCGGGCGGGGCTAGCGGGCCCCGGGGGCACAGATACGCAGTATTTT. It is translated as CASSRAGLAGPGGTDTQYF.

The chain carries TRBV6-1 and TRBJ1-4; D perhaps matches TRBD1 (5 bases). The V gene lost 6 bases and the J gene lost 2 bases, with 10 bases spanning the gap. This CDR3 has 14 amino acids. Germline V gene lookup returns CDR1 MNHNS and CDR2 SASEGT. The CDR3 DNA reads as TGTGCCAGCAGGGGGGGTATCACTAATGAAAAACTGTTTTTT. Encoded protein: CASRGGITNEKLFF.

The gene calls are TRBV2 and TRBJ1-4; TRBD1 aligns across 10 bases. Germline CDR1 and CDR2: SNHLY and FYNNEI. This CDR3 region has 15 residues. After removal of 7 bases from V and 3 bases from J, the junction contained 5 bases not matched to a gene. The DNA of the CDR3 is TGTGCCAGCACTACGGACAGGGGGGCTAATGAAAAACTGTTTTTT. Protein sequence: CASTTDRGANEKLFF.

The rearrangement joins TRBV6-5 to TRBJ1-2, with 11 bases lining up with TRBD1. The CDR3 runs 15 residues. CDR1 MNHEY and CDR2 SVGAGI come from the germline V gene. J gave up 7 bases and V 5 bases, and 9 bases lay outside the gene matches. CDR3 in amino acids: CASSVGTGGIGGYTF. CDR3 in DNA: TGTGCCAGCAGTGTAGGGACAGGGGGAATAGGTGGCTACACCTTC.

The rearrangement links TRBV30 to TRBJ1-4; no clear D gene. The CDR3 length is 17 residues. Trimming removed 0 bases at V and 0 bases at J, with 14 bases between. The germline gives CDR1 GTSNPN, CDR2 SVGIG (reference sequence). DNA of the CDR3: TGTGCCTGGAGTGTCTCACGGACGGATGCAACTAATGAAAAACTGTTTTTT. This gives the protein CAWSVSRTDATNEKLFF.

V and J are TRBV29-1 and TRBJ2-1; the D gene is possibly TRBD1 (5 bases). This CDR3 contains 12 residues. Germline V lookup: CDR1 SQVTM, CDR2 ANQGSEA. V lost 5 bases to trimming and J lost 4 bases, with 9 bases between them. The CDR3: CSVSDTYNEQFF. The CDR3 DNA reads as TGCAGCGTTTCGGACACTTACAATGAGCAGTTCTTC.

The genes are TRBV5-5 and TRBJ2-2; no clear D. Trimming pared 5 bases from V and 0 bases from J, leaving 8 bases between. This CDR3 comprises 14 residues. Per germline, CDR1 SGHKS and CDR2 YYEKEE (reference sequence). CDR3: CASRWGSNTGELFF. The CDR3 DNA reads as TGTGCCAGCAGATGGGGATCGAACACCGGGGAGCTGTTTTTT.

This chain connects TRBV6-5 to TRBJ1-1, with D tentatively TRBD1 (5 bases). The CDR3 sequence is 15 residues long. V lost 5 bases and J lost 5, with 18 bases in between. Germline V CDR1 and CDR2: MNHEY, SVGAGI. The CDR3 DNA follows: TGTGCCAGCAGTAACACACTGACAGTTAGGACTGAAGCTTTCTTT. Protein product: CASSNTLTVRTEAFF.

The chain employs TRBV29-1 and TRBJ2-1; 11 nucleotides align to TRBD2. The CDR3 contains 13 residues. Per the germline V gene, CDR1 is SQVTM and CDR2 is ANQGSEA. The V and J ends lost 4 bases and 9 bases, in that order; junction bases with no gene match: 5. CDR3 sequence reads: CSVGLAGGFEQFF. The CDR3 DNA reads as TGCAGCGTTGGGCTAGCGGGAGGATTTGAGCAGTTCTTC.

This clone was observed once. The CDR3: CASSPDGSYNEQFF. CDR3 nucleotides: TGCGCCAGCAGCCCCGACGGCTCCTACAATGAGCAGTTCTTC. The J gene is TRBJ2-1, the V gene TRBV5-1, with D uncertain. With 4 bases removed from V and 0 bases from J, the gap between germline ends came to 8 bases. This CDR3 comprises 14 residues. Germline CDR1 SGHRS, CDR2 YFSETQ.

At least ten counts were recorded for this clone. CDR3 protein: CASSEIPGERYGYTF. In DNA, the CDR3 is TGTGCCAGCAGTGAAATACCGGGGGAACGCTATGGCTACACCTTC. This chain connects TRBV2 to TRBJ1-2, with TRBD1 as a possible D gene (5 bases). V lost 2 bases and J lost 4, with 14 bases in between. CDR1 is SNHLY, CDR2 FYNNEI, per germline. This CDR3 is built from 15 residues.

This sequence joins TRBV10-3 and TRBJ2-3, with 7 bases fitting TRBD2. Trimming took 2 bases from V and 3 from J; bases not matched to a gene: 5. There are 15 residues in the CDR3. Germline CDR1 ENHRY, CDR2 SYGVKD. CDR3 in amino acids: CAISEPAGVTDTQYF. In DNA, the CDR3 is TGTGCCATCAGTGAGCCCGCGGGAGTAACAGATACGCAGTATTTT.

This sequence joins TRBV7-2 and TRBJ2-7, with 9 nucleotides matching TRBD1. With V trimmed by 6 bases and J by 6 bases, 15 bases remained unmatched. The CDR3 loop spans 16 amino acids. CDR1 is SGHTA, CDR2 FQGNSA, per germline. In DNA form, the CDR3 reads TGTGCCAGCAGGGAAGGTACCGCGGGACAGGGTCGCGAGCAGTACTTC. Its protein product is CASREGTAGQGREQYF. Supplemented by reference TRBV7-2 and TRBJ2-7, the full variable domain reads GAGVSQSPSNKVTEKGKDVELRCDPISGHTALYWYRQSLGQGLEFLIYFQGNSAPDKSGLPSDRFSAERTGGSVSTLTIQRTQQEDSAVYLCASREGTAGQGREQYFGPGTRLTVT.

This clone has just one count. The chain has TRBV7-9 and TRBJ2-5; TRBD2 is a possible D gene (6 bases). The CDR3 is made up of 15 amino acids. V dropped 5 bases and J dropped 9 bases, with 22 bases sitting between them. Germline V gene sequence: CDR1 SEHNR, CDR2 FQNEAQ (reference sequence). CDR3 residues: CASSHGPGPGGAQYF. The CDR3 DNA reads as TGTGCCAGCAGCCACGGACCCGGGCCCGGCGGGGCCCAGTACTTC.